A single sample is the source of the 27 T cell receptor beta chains below, sequenced in a study of T cell responses to AZD1222 COVID-19 vaccine. Profiled with immunoSEQ multiplex PCR; TCRdb holds only in-frame clones, not every one. Among roughly 140,000 clones listed, roughly nine tenths were seen once. This sample comprised peripheral blood, obtained on day 0 of AZD1222 vaccination. Receptors originate from an adult in good health.

V is TRBV30 and J is TRBJ2-1; the match to TRBD2 covers 12 bases. The CDR3 length is 15 residues. Germline values: CDR1 GTSNPN, CDR2 SVGIG (reference sequence). With V trimmed by 0 bases and J by 7 bases, 4 bases remained unmatched. The CDR3 DNA reads TGTGCCTGGAGTGTATTTCTAGCGGGGGGGAATGAGCAGTTCTTC. Protein sequence: CAWSVFLAGGNEQFF.

The genes are TRBV19 and TRBJ2-7; either TRBD1 or TRBD2 may supply D (5 bases each). CDR3 size: 18 residues. The germline V gene has CDR1 LNHDA and CDR2 SQIVND (reference sequence). Deletions cut 0 bases from V and 0 bases from J, with 18 bases between. Here the CDR3 reads CASSIDGLGRLPSYEQYF. The DNA of the CDR3 is TGTGCCAGTAGTATAGATGGGCTGGGACGGCTACCCTCCTACGAGCAGTACTTC.

The rearrangement joins TRBV28 to TRBJ2-1; 9 bases map to TRBD1. CDR1 and CDR2 (germline): MDHEN, SYDVKM. The junction had 13 bases not matched to a gene; V was cut back by 10 bases and J by 3 bases. The CDR3 runs 16 residues. The CDR3 region is CAISPLQGAFYNEQFF. The CDR3 DNA is TGTGCCATAAGTCCCCTACAGGGGGCGTTCTACAATGAGCAGTTCTTC.

This rearrangement joins TRBV7-8 to TRBJ2-3; 7 bases are shared with TRBD2. V was pared by 5 bases and J by 2 bases, with 4 bases of the junction left unmatched. The CDR3 runs to 14 residues. CDR1 is SGHVS and CDR2 is FQNEAQ in the germline V gene. The CDR3 DNA is TGTGCCAGCAGCCGTGGGACTACCACAGATACGCAGTATTTT. Encoded protein: CASSRGTTTDTQYF.

This chain links TRBV6-6 with TRBJ2-1; D uncertain. CDR3 length equals 11 residues. Germline V lookup: CDR1 MNHNY, CDR2 SVGAGI (reference sequence). V lost 10 bases to trimming and J lost 4 bases, with 8 bases between them. In nucleotides, the CDR3 is TGTGCCACCTCGGGTTACAATGAGCAGTTCTTC. This gives the protein CATSGYNEQFF.

The chain joins TRBV5-8 to TRBJ1-6; weak D call: TRBD1 (6 bases). V dropped 4 bases and J dropped 9 bases, with 17 bases sitting between them. The CDR3 covers 15 residues. The germline gives CDR1 SGHTS, CDR2 YDEGEE. The CDR3, as DNA: TGTGCCAGCAGCAAAGCCGGGACATTGGGTTCACCCCTCCACTTT. Residues: CASSKAGTLGSPLHF.

The chain employs TRBV6-1 and TRBJ2-1; 10 nucleotides align to TRBD2. Trimming took 4 bases from V and 0 from J; bases not matched to a gene: 3. The CDR3 runs to 16 residues. Germline CDR1 and CDR2: MNHNS and SASEGT. The CDR3 coding sequence is TGTGCCAGCAGTGCTTCTAGCGGGAGCTCCTACAATGAGCAGTTCTTC. It codes for CASSASSGSSYNEQFF.

The chain recombines TRBV10-1 with TRBJ2-3; 9 nucleotides agree with TRBD2. CDR3 length equals 15 residues. Per germline, CDR1 WNHNN and CDR2 SYGVQD (reference sequence). V dropped 6 bases and J dropped 0; count of bases not matched to a gene: 4. CDR3 DNA sequence: TGCGCCAGCAGATCTAGCGGGGCTAGCACAGATACGCAGTATTTT. This gives the protein CASRSSGASTDTQYF.

This chain links TRBV6-5 with TRBJ1-1; D remains unclear. CDR1 and CDR2 from the germline V gene are MNHEY and SVGAGI. V lost 6 bases to trimming and J lost 0 bases, with 11 bases between them. The CDR3 loop spans 14 amino acids. This CDR3 is CASSPPGMNTEAFF. The CDR3, as DNA: TGTGCCAGCAGCCCGCCAGGAATGAACACTGAAGCTTTCTTT.

Comment on this clone: The sample has other DNA sequences that encode this CDR3 too. V usage is TRBV12-3 or TRBV12-4 and J usage is TRBJ1-2, with D tentatively TRBD1 (5 bases). This CDR3 contains 13 residues. Trimming took 3 bases from V and 1 from J, leaving 6 bases between them. The DNA of the CDR3 is TGTGCCAGCAGTTTTGACAGTAACTATGGCTACACCTTC. Protein product: CASSFDSNYGYTF.

The V and J genes are TRBV30 and TRBJ2-6; D may be TRBD1 (6 bases). The CDR3 length is 16 residues. Trimming stripped 2 bases from V and 1 base from J, with 12 bases between. The germline gives CDR1 GTSNPN, CDR2 SVGIG (reference sequence). Written as DNA, the CDR3 is TGTGCCTGGAGTATCGGACAGACGTCTGGGGCCAACGTCCTGACTTTC. Translation gives CAWSIGQTSGANVLTF. The full variable domain, rest sourced from reference TRBV30 and TRBJ2-6, is SQTIHQWPATLVQPVGSPLSLECTVEGTSNPNLYWYRQAAGRGLQLLFYSVGIGQISSEVPQNLSASRPQDRQFILSSKKLLLSDSGFYLCAWSIGQTSGANVLTFGAGSRLTVL.

The chain couples TRBV4-1 to TRBJ1-2; the match to TRBD1 covers 11 bases. The germline V gene has CDR1 MGHRA and CDR2 YSYEKL. V trimming: 0 bases; J trimming: 0 bases; junction bases outside the gene matches: 6. This CDR3 has 18 residues. In nucleotides, the CDR3 is TGCGCCAGCAGCCAAGACGGACAGGGGGCGGTATCTAACTATGGCTACACCTTC. Translation: CASSQDGQGAVSNYGYTF.

The CDR3 spells CASSLGFMNTEAFF. The CDR3 bases are TGTGCCAGCAGCCTGGGCTTTATGAACACTGAAGCTTTCTTT. The chain joins TRBV7-9 to TRBJ1-1; D is uncertain. CDR1 SEHNR and CDR2 FQNEAQ come from the germline V gene (reference sequence). This CDR3 spans 14 amino acids. The germline V and J ends were trimmed by 5 bases and 0 bases, with 10 bases remaining between them.

This chain uses TRBV7-9 with TRBJ2-3; either TRBD1 or TRBD2 may supply D (5 bases each). Germline V lookup: CDR1 SEHNR, CDR2 FQNEAQ (reference sequence). The V gene lost 1 base and the J gene lost 0 bases, with 11 bases spanning the gap. CDR3 size: 16 residues. CDR3 nucleotides: TGTGCCAGCAGCTTAGGGGGCGGGTACAGCACAGATACGCAGTATTTT. Its translation is CASSLGGGYSTDTQYF.

DNA for the CDR3: TGTGCCACCAGCATCCCGGGGGGGCCGGATGAGCAGTTCTTC. Protein sequence: CATSIPGGPDEQFF. V usage is TRBV15 and J usage is TRBJ2-1, with 8 bases identical to TRBD2. Losses at the gene ends were 4 bases for V and 8 bases for J; bases not matched to a gene: 7. Germline lookup yields CDR1 LNHNV and CDR2 YYDKDF (reference sequence). This CDR3 contains 14 residues.

The genes are TRBV27 and TRBJ1-1; D is unresolved. The germline gives CDR1 MNHEY, CDR2 SMNVEV (reference sequence). V lost 6 bases and J 0 bases, leaving 8 bases between the germline ends. The CDR3 has 13 residues. The CDR3 loop reads CASRLELNTEAFF. Here the CDR3 DNA reads TGTGCCAGCAGACTAGAATTGAACACTGAAGCTTTCTTT.

V gene TRBV11-3 combines with J gene TRBJ1-1; D may be TRBD1 (5 bases). V lost 4 bases, J lost 0 bases, and 6 bases lay in between. The CDR3 contains 13 residues. Germline CDR1 SGHNT, CDR2 YENEEA. CDR3 coding DNA: TGTGCCAGCAGCTCGACAGTGAACACTGAAGCTTTCTTT. Translating gives CASSSTVNTEAFF.

The genes are TRBV30 and TRBJ2-1, with unresolved D. The CDR3 extends over 13 amino acids. Trimming shortened V by 2 bases and J by 8 bases, and 13 bases separated the two germline ends. CDR1 is GTSNPN and CDR2 is SVGIG in the germline V gene (reference sequence). For the CDR3, the DNA is TGTGCCTGGAGTTTATCGGCCCACGATGAGCAGTTCTTC. This encodes CAWSLSAHDEQFF.

This chain connects TRBV10-2 to TRBJ2-5; no reliable D call. With 8 bases removed from V and 5 bases from J, the gap between germline ends came to 9 bases. The CDR3 has 11 amino acids. The germline gives CDR1 WSHSY, CDR2 SAAADI. DNA of the CDR3: TGCGCCAGCGGGATAGGGGAGACCCAGTACTTC. This encodes CASGIGETQYF.

The chain employs TRBV7-8 and TRBJ1-1, with TRBD1 as a possible D gene (6 bases). V was clipped by 5 bases and J by 5 bases, with 9 bases between them. The CDR3 runs 12 residues. Germline values: CDR1 SGHVS, CDR2 FQNEAQ. CDR3 protein: CASSQGGTEAFF. The CDR3 region has the DNA TGTGCCAGCAGCCAAGGGGGTACTGAAGCTTTCTTT.

The chain uses TRBV25-1 and TRBJ1-4; no definite D call. In germline, CDR1 is MGHDK, CDR2 SYGVNS. The CDR3 runs to 17 residues. V shed 2 bases and J shed 4 bases, with 17 bases lying between them. The CDR3 nucleotides read TGTGCCAGCAGTGAACCCCAGTTTTACAGTTATAATGAAAAACTGTTTTTT. Its translation: CASSEPQFYSYNEKLFF.

CDR3 in amino acids: CASKEGQGAGKNIQYF. Written as DNA, the CDR3 is TGTGCCAGTAAAGAGGGACAGGGAGCTGGCAAAAACATTCAGTACTTC. The chain joins TRBV19 to TRBJ2-4; TRBD1 matches 9 bases. Germline-derived CDR1 and CDR2 are LNHDA and SQIVND (reference sequence). The CDR3 runs 16 residues. V was clipped by 7 bases and J by 3 bases; unmatched bases: 10.

About this clone: The identical CDR3 is also encoded by other nucleotide sequences in the sample. V gene TRBV5-1 combines with J gene TRBJ1-5; D is uncertain. The ends were cut back, 0 bases at V and 0 bases at J, with 7 bases in the middle. CDR3 length: 15 residues. CDR1 and CDR2 from the germline V gene are SGHRS and YFSETQ. The CDR3 coding sequence is TGCGCCAGCAGCTTGGCCGGATATAGCAATCAGCCCCAGCATTTT. Its protein is CASSLAGYSNQPQHF.

J is TRBJ2-1 and V is TRBV28, with D perhaps TRBD2 (6 bases). Trimming stripped 2 bases from V and 4 bases from J, with 12 bases between. In germline, CDR1 is MDHEN, CDR2 SYDVKM. This CDR3 is built from 15 residues. CDR3 residues: CASSLGGTLYNEQFF. Written as DNA, the CDR3 is TGTGCCAGCAGTTTAGGTGGGACTCTTTACAATGAGCAGTTCTTC. The complete variable domain, with remaining parts taken from reference TRBV28 and TRBJ2-1, reads DVKVTQSSRYLVKRTGEKVFLECVQDMDHENMFWYRQDPGLGLRLIYFSYDVKMKEKGDIPEGYSVSREKKERFSLILESASTNQTSMYLCASSLGGTLYNEQFFGPGTRLTVL.

This chain joins TRBV5-1 and TRBJ1-2, with 10 bases that match TRBD1. The CDR3 is 15 amino acids. Germline V gene sequence: CDR1 SGHRS, CDR2 YFSETQ. V lost 2 bases, J lost 6 bases, and 7 bases stayed unmatched. The CDR3: CASSFDRGPLNGYTF. The CDR3 DNA reads TGCGCCAGCAGCTTTGACAGGGGGCCCCTGAATGGCTACACCTTC.

J is TRBJ1-5 and V is TRBV7-2; no clear D. The V end lost 6 bases, the J end lost 6 bases, and 9 bases lay between the germline ends. Germline lookup yields CDR1 SGHTA and CDR2 FQGNSA. The CDR3 has 12 residues. The CDR3 here is CASSRGGQPQHF. The CDR3, as DNA: TGTGCCAGCAGTCGAGGTGGTCAGCCCCAGCATTTT.

This clone was observed once. The rearrangement joins TRBV5-1 to TRBJ1-1; 7 nucleotides agree with TRBD1. V lost 0 bases, J lost 1 base, and 0 bases stayed unmatched. Germline V lookup: CDR1 SGHRS, CDR2 YFSETQ. This CDR3 contains 14 residues. The CDR3 sequence: CASSLGTGNTEAFF. DNA for the CDR3: TGCGCCAGCAGCTTGGGGACAGGGAACACTGAAGCTTTCTTT.